What follows are 32 T cell receptor beta chains derived from one specimen sequenced in a study of T cells expressing NK-cell markers. With the 5' RACE reads reprocessed, TCRdb shows one record per CDR3 protein and no DNA. The specimen's table records hundreds of thousands of distinct CDR3 sequences. Input material: blood T cells: a sorted CD56 or NKG2C T cell subset, CD4+ or CD8+ T cells, or bulk PBMC T cells (not recorded which). All receptors derive from a woman aged 18-70 years in good health.

V usage is TRBV20-1 and J usage is TRBJ1-4; no DNA is available, so the TRBD1 call from TCRdb remains unchecked. This CDR3 comprises 13 residues. Germline V lookup: CDR1 DFQATT, CDR2 SNEGSKA (reference sequence). The CDR3 sequence: CSAAMGDNEKLFF.

The gene calls are TRBV5-1 and TRBJ2-3; TCRdb indicates TRBD2, and absent DNA this call remains unverified. The CDR3 length is 15 residues. Per the germline V gene, CDR1 is SGHRS and CDR2 is YFSETQ. CDR3 sequence reads: CASKVGGARTDTQYF.

V usage is TRBV11-2 and J usage is TRBJ1-5; TCRdb outputs TRBD1, but without DNA this stays unchecked. Germline V gene sequence: CDR1 SGHAT, CDR2 FQNNGV. CDR3 length: 18 amino acids. CDR3 sequence reads: CASSPVWNFPKGNQPQHF.

V and J are TRBV7-2 and TRBJ2-1; the TCRdb call, TRBD2, lacks DNA for checking. The length of the CDR3 is 11 residues. The V gene's germline CDR1 is SGHTA and CDR2 FQGNSA. CDR3 amino acids: CASSLGLAGGF.

The V call is TRBV20-1, the J call TRBJ2-3; as DNA is missing, the TRBD2 call by TCRdb cannot be tested. Germline CDR1 DFQATT, CDR2 SNEGSKA (reference sequence). The CDR3 extends over 16 amino acids. Here the CDR3 reads CSARDPGAGTTDTQYF.

The chain recombines TRBV5-1 with TRBJ2-3. The CDR3 spans 15 residues. Per germline, CDR1 SGHRS and CDR2 YFSETQ. CDR3 loop: CASSLEGTSTDTQYF.

The chain carries TRBV20-1 and TRBJ2-7. The CDR3 covers 13 residues. Germline lookup yields CDR1 DFQATT and CDR2 SNEGSKA (reference sequence). The CDR3 loop is CSARAPLEYEQYF.

The rearrangement uses TRBV20-1 and TRBJ1-1; the TRBD1 assignment by TCRdb is unverifiable without DNA. CDR1 is DFQATT and CDR2 is SNEGSKA in the germline V gene (reference sequence). The CDR3 sequence is 14 residues long. CDR3 amino acids: CSARMGQGYTEAFF.

The rearrangement joins TRBV7-9 to TRBJ2-7; no DNA is available, so the TRBD2 call from TCRdb remains unchecked. The germline CDR1 and CDR2 sequences are SEHNR and FQNEAQ (reference sequence). The CDR3 has 14 amino acids. CDR3 sequence reads: CASSASLARYEQYF.

The chain is built from TRBV12-3 or TRBV12-4 and TRBJ2-1; TCRdb gives TRBD2 as the D gene, but with no DNA this cannot be confirmed. The CDR3 runs 15 residues. The CDR3 protein is CASRLTSGGSNEQFF.

The V call is TRBV7-2, the J call TRBJ1-4; TCRdb names TRBD1, which stays unverified in the absence of DNA. CDR1 is SGHTA, CDR2 FQGNSA, per germline. The CDR3 is 12 amino acids. The CDR3 protein is CASSFPGEKLFF.

The chain links TRBV18 to TRBJ1-1. The CDR3 contains 17 residues. Germline CDR1 is KGHSH and CDR2 is LQKENI. CDR3: CASSPDRLNTMNTEAFF.

This chain links TRBV12-3 or TRBV12-4 with TRBJ1-1; TCRdb proposes TRBD1, but this gene call is untestable without DNA. This CDR3 is 14 amino acids long. The CDR3 sequence: CASRPGTGHTEAFF.

The gene calls are TRBV3-1 and TRBJ2-7; the TCRdb D gene call, TRBD2, has no DNA to confirm it. Looked up from germline, CDR1 is LGHDT and CDR2 is YNNKEL (reference sequence). This CDR3 has 15 residues. This chain's CDR3 is CASSSGLAGVYEQYF.

V and J are TRBV12-3 or TRBV12-4 and TRBJ1-5. CDR3 length: 14 amino acids. CDR3 residues: CASSFSRLDQPQHF.

The chain uses TRBV11-2 and TRBJ2-2; with no DNA, the TCRdb D assignment of TRBD1 cannot be verified. The CDR3 extends over 15 amino acids. CDR1 is SGHAT and CDR2 is FQNNGV in the germline V gene. CDR3 region: CASSLAVAQGGELFF.

The chain combines TRBV29-1 with TRBJ2-6; TCRdb designates TRBD1, a call that cannot be tested without DNA. Germline V gene lookup returns CDR1 SQVTM and CDR2 ANQGSEA. The CDR3 length is 14 residues. The CDR3 spells CSVAGTTGANVLTF.

The rearrangement links TRBV7-3 to TRBJ2-3; the D call from TCRdb, TRBD2, cannot be confirmed without DNA. There are 16 residues in the CDR3. Germline values: CDR1 SGHTA, CDR2 FQGTGA. Here the CDR3 reads CASSLIGQAGADTQYF. Complete variable domain (other parts from reference TRBV7-3 and TRBJ2-3): GAGVSQTPSNKVTEKGKYVELRCDPISGHTALYWYRQSLGQGPEFLIYFQGTGAADDSGLPNDRFFAVRPEGSVSTLKIQRTERGDSAVYLCASSLIGQAGADTQYFGPGTRLTVL.

The chain combines TRBV12-3 or TRBV12-4 with TRBJ2-3; TCRdb selects TRBD1, and the lack of DNA leaves this call unchecked. The CDR3 covers 14 residues. CDR3 residues: CASSFPGQGLTQYF.

The CDR3 here is CATRGTRGYNEQFF. This sequence joins TRBV24-1 and TRBJ2-1; TCRdb's assignment of TRBD2 cannot be checked, as there is no DNA. CDR3 length: 14 residues. Germline-derived CDR1 and CDR2 are KGHDR and SFDVKD.

The chain joins TRBV9 to TRBJ1-2; TCRdb outputs TRBD1, but without DNA this stays unchecked. Looked up from germline, CDR1 is SGDLS and CDR2 is YYNGEE. The CDR3 extends over 13 amino acids. The CDR3 protein is CASSVDRDYGYTF.

The V call is TRBV29-1, the J call TRBJ2-7; TCRdb's D call of TRBD1 is untestable without DNA. Germline V gives CDR1 SQVTM, CDR2 ANQGSEA. This CDR3 region has 11 residues. The CDR3 protein is CSVGRVNEQYF.

The chain joins TRBV29-1 to TRBJ2-2. The CDR3 has 14 residues. Germline V lookup: CDR1 SQVTM, CDR2 ANQGSEA. This chain's CDR3 is CSVISTTNTGELFF.

The chain carries TRBV25-1 and TRBJ2-5; TCRdb returns TRBD1, unconfirmable since there is no DNA. The CDR3 spans 15 residues. Per the germline V gene, CDR1 is MGHDK and CDR2 is SYGVNS. CDR3: CASSEPVYRGETQYF.

The chain employs TRBV7-3 and TRBJ2-1; the TCRdb D gene call, TRBD2, has no DNA to confirm it. The CDR3 consists of 13 residues. Germline CDR1 and CDR2: SGHTA and FQGTGA. The CDR3 reads CASSSGEYNEQFF.

The V and J genes are TRBV7-2 and TRBJ2-4; TCRdb reports TRBD1, a call that lacks DNA to check it against. Germline CDR1 reads SGHTA; CDR2 reads FQGNSA. There are 15 residues in the CDR3. CDR3: CASSFQGVAKNIQYF.

The chain employs TRBV28 and TRBJ2-7; the TCRdb call, TRBD1, lacks DNA for checking. Germline V gene sequence: CDR1 MDHEN, CDR2 SYDVKM. This CDR3 spans 14 amino acids. CDR3 amino acids: CASSLGGSIYEQYF.

The chain joins TRBV5-1 to TRBJ2-2; the TCRdb D gene call, TRBD1, has no DNA to confirm it. Germline V gene lookup returns CDR1 SGHRS and CDR2 YFSETQ. This CDR3 is 15 amino acids long. The CDR3 sequence is CASSIGTGEIRELFF.

The chain employs TRBV5-1 and TRBJ2-1; TCRdb picks TRBD2, but there is no DNA to check that call. Germline CDR1 reads SGHRS; CDR2 reads YFSETQ. This CDR3 is 14 amino acids long. CDR3 residues: CASSLNAGGNEQFF.

The CDR3 loop reads CASSFVAGGGEQFF. The rearrangement links TRBV11-2 to TRBJ2-1; as DNA is missing, the TRBD2 call by TCRdb cannot be tested. The germline gives CDR1 SGHAT, CDR2 FQNNGV. This CDR3 is built from 14 residues.

This rearrangement joins TRBV6-1 to TRBJ1-1. This CDR3 is 15 amino acids long. From germline, CDR1 is MNHNS and CDR2 SASEGT. The CDR3: CASSGRGGMNTEAFF.

V gene TRBV29-1 combines with J gene TRBJ2-4; absent DNA, TCRdb's TRBD1 call cannot be checked. Germline CDR1 is SQVTM and CDR2 is ANQGSEA. The CDR3 sequence is 14 residues long. The CDR3 loop is CSAKTGLSMDIQYF.